This T cell receptor (beta chain) is drawn from a study of T cell repertoires in cytomegalovirus infection. Study in general: Indicated by public TCR beta signatures were CMV infection and matching HLA type. Study findings and constraints: HLA-C-restricted CMV clonotypes gave the most frequent clonotype in two of eight donors.

This clonotype was counted at least ten times. Its specificity is not known. This CDR3 comprises 15 residues. The V gene's germline CDR1 is SGHAT and CDR2 FQNNGV. The V gene end was trimmed by 5 bases and the J gene end by 1 base; junction bases not matched to a gene: 7. TCRdb fed the reads into MiXCR, producing one record per CDR3 protein. This table holds approximately 270,000 distinct CDR3 sequences, roughly a fifth found once. This sample comprised cultured PBMCs, obtained from culture after CMV antigen stimulation. The chain carries TRBV11-2 and TRBJ1-1; 7 bases agree with TRBD1. This sequence was found in a human donor in good health (CMV status not recorded). Some clones in this sample may be carry-over from other donors' samples. The DNA of the CDR3 is TGTGCCAGCAGCCCCGGAGGACAGGCGAACACTGAAGCTTTCTTT. Translating it yields CASSPGGQANTEAFF.